These 22 T cell receptor beta chains came from one sample sequenced in a study of shared clonotypes between healthy human individuals. CD45RO-negative cells were positively selected for CCR7, leaving out terminally differentiated effector memory CD45RA+ cells. Profiled with immunoSEQ multiplex PCR; TCRdb holds only in-frame clones, not every one. The sample lists around 2,000,000 clones, about 93% occurring once. The source material was naive CD8+ T cells from PBMCs. The origin of the receptors is a man aged 18 to 29 in good health. Some clones in this sample may be carry-over from other donors' samples.

This chain joins TRBV7-9 and TRBJ1-5, with a weak D call TRBD1 (6 bases). The V end was cut by 5 bases, the J end by 4 bases, with 18 bases between. Per germline, CDR1 SEHNR and CDR2 FQNEAQ (reference sequence). This CDR3 has 16 amino acids. The CDR3 reads CASSGRDMPFNQPQHF. The CDR3 DNA reads TGTGCCAGCAGCGGACGGGACATGCCCTTTAATCAGCCCCAGCATTTT.

The chain has TRBV27 and TRBJ2-1; 12 positions agree with TRBD2. V shed 3 bases and J 0 bases; nucleotides not matched to a gene: 9. Germline V gives CDR1 MNHEY, CDR2 SMNVEV (reference sequence). This CDR3 region has 19 residues. CDR3 protein: CASSFPTSGRPSSYNEQFF. The CDR3 coding sequence is TGTGCCAGCAGTTTCCCGACTAGCGGGAGACCCAGCTCCTACAATGAGCAGTTCTTC.

Comments on this clone: Other DNA sequences from this sample encode an identical CDR3 as well. The chain joins TRBV30 to TRBJ2-7; no firm D call. V was trimmed by 2 bases and J by 3 bases, leaving 5 bases between them. The CDR3 covers 11 residues. CDR1 and CDR2 from the germline V gene are GTSNPN and SVGIG (reference sequence). The CDR3 DNA reads TGTGCCTGGAGTTTAAGCTACGAGCAGTACTTC. Encoded protein: CAWSLSYEQYF.

Of note for this clone: This sample also contains other DNA sequences that code for the same CDR3. The chain combines TRBV30 with TRBJ2-7, with unresolved D. Germline assignment: CDR1 GTSNPN and CDR2 SVGIG (reference sequence). The CDR3 length is 12 residues. V lost 0 bases and J 4 bases, leaving 7 bases between the germline ends. CDR3 loop: CAWSVLSYEQYF. The CDR3 region has the DNA TGTGCCTGGAGTGTCCTCAGTTACGAGCAGTACTTC.

V and J are TRBV9 and TRBJ2-1, with D possibly being TRBD2 (5 bases). Between the trimmed V and J ends, which lost 3 bases and 10 bases, there was a span of 14 bases. The CDR3 length is 13 residues. From germline, CDR1 is SGDLS and CDR2 YYNGEE. CDR3 DNA: TGTGCCAGCAGCGAAACGCATCGAGGGGAGCAGTTCTTC. Its translation is CASSETHRGEQFF.

The V call is TRBV5-1, the J call TRBJ2-2; 10 bases fit TRBD2. The CDR3 has 17 residues. CDR1 and CDR2 (germline): SGHRS, YFSETQ. V lost 5 bases to trimming and J lost 2 bases; unmatched junction nucleotides: 9. CDR3 protein: CASSGTSAILNTGELFF. CDR3 sequence (DNA): TGCGCCAGCAGTGGGACTAGCGCCATCCTAAACACCGGGGAGCTGTTTTTT.

The chain uses TRBV19 and TRBJ1-5; unclear D gene. Germline CDR1 reads LNHDA; CDR2 reads SQIVND (reference sequence). Trimming took off 3 bases at V and 6 bases at J, with 12 bases between the two ends. The CDR3 spans 14 residues. In nucleotides, the CDR3 is TGTGCCAGTAGTATTGTCCGTTCGAGTCAGCCCCAGCATTTT. The encoded protein is CASSIVRSSQPQHF.

The chain has TRBV7-8 and TRBJ2-5, with D perhaps matching TRBD1 or TRBD2 (5 bases each). This CDR3 spans 14 amino acids. Trimming took 5 bases from V and 5 from J, leaving 15 bases between them. CDR1 and CDR2 from the germline V gene are SGHVS and FQNEAQ. The DNA for the CDR3 is TGTGCCAGCAGCCGAGAGAGGGGTTTGGAGACCCAGTACTTC. It encodes CASSRERGLETQYF.

The chain joins TRBV7-3 to TRBJ2-1; 7 nucleotides line up with TRBD2. Unmatched junction bases numbered 5, after V lost 6 bases and J lost 3 bases. The germline CDR1 and CDR2 sequences are SGHTA and FQGTGA. The CDR3 is 14 amino acids. The CDR3 loop reads CASSFGGNYNEQFF. CDR3 coding DNA: TGTGCCAGCAGTTTCGGGGGGAACTACAATGAGCAGTTCTTC. Full variable domain (outside the CDR3, taken from reference TRBV7-3 and TRBJ2-1): GAGVSQTPSNKVTEKGKYVELRCDPISGHTALYWYRQSLGQGPEFLIYFQGTGAADDSGLPNDRFFAVRPEGSVSTLKIQRTERGDSAVYLCASSFGGNYNEQFFGPGTRLTVL.

The V call is TRBV6-1, the J call TRBJ1-2; D may be TRBD1 (5 bases). The germline V gene has CDR1 MNHNS and CDR2 SASEGT. This CDR3 spans 15 amino acids. Trimming pared 3 bases from V and 4 bases from J, leaving 15 bases between. The DNA for the CDR3 is TGTGCCAGCAGTGAGGGGCAGGGTGGGGTCTATGGCTACACCTTC. It encodes CASSEGQGGVYGYTF.

V gene TRBV5-4 combines with J gene TRBJ2-1; D remains ambiguous. CDR1 and CDR2 (germline): SGHNT, YYREEE (reference sequence). This CDR3 has 12 residues. V lost 4 bases to trimming and J lost 5 bases, with 7 bases between them. The CDR3 DNA reads TGTGCCAGCAGCGAACAGAACAATGAGCAGTTCTTC. This gives the protein CASSEQNNEQFF. The full variable domain, completed using reference TRBV5-4 and TRBJ2-1, is ETGVTQSPTHLIKTRGQQVTLRCSSQSGHNTVSWYQQALGQGPQFIFQYYREEENGRGNFPPRFSGLQFPNYSSELNVNALELDDSALYLCASSEQNNEQFFGPGTRLTVL.

This rearrangement joins TRBV25-1 to TRBJ2-1; the match to TRBD1 covers 7 bases. The CDR3 covers 14 residues. Trimming cost V 6 bases and J 6 bases; bases outside gene matches: 8. Looked up from germline, CDR1 is MGHDK and CDR2 is SYGVNS. CDR3 in DNA: TGTGCCAGCAGCACAGGGGTTTTACTCAATGAGCAGTTCTTC. This gives the protein CASSTGVLLNEQFF.

The rearrangement joins TRBV10-2 to TRBJ2-1; D is possibly TRBD2 (6 bases). Germline V gives CDR1 WSHSY, CDR2 SAAADI. Trimming stripped 6 bases from V and 5 bases from J, with 26 bases between. CDR3 size: 18 residues. CDR3 DNA: TGCGCCAGCAGCGAGGAACCCTTTCGGGAGCTATCACACAATGAGCAGTTCTTC. This gives the protein CASSEEPFRELSHNEQFF.

This chain links TRBV2 with TRBJ2-3, with a tentative D call TRBD2 (6 bases). Per germline, CDR1 SNHLY and CDR2 FYNNEI. Trimming removed 1 base at V and 4 bases at J, with 9 bases between. The CDR3 is made up of 14 amino acids. CDR3 sequence (DNA): TGTGCCAGCAGTGAAGGGCGGGGCCCAGATACGCAGTATTTT. It codes for CASSEGRGPDTQYF.

The gene calls are TRBV21-1 and TRBJ2-7; the D call of TRBD2 is as the table states it, not checked on the DNA. TRBV21-1 is annotated as a pseudogene. The CDR3 covers 15 residues. The CDR3 coding sequence is TGTGCCAGCAGCAAAACTCAGCGGCGTAACTACGAGCAGTACTTC. Residues: CASSKTQRRNYEQYF.

The chain has TRBV4-1 and TRBJ1-3; D not certain. Germline V gene lookup returns CDR1 MGHRA and CDR2 YSYEKL. This CDR3 region has 15 residues. Trimming shortened V by 4 bases and J by 8 bases, and 18 bases separated the two germline ends. CDR3: CASSPHREISDTIYF. The CDR3 coding sequence is TGCGCCAGCAGCCCCCATCGTGAAATATCCGACACCATATATTTT.

The gene calls are TRBV19 and TRBJ2-2; D is perhaps TRBD1 or TRBD2 (7 bases each). The germline V and J ends were trimmed by 7 bases and 4 bases, with 13 bases remaining between them. CDR3 length: 14 residues. Germline V lookup: CDR1 LNHDA, CDR2 SQIVND (reference sequence). As DNA, the CDR3 is TGTGCCAGTACGATCAGGGGGGGCACCGGGGAGCTGTTTTTT. This sequence encodes CASTIRGGTGELFF.

This rearrangement joins TRBV9 to TRBJ2-2; 10 bases line up with TRBD2. The CDR3 contains 18 residues. The junction had 13 bases not matched to a gene; V was cut back by 4 bases and J by 4 bases. Germline lookup yields CDR1 SGDLS and CDR2 YYNGEE. The CDR3 here is CASSSGYQAGGPTGELFF. CDR3 in DNA: TGTGCCAGCAGCTCCGGGTACCAAGCGGGAGGGCCCACCGGGGAGCTGTTTTTT. Variable domain in full (rest from reference TRBV9 and TRBJ2-2): DSGVTQTPKHLITATGQRVTLRCSPRSGDLSVYWYQQSLDQGLQFLIQYYNGEERAKGNILERFSAQQFPDLHSELNLSSLELGDSALYFCASSSGYQAGGPTGELFFGEGSRLTVL.

The V and J genes are TRBV29-1 and TRBJ2-5, with D tentatively TRBD2 (5 bases). V was cut by 5 bases and J by 1 base, with 17 bases left in between. This CDR3 spans 15 amino acids. Germline CDR1 is SQVTM and CDR2 is ANQGSEA. In DNA form, the CDR3 reads TGCAGCGTTCCACTTCCAATAGCGATCCAAGAGACCCAGTACTTC. Its protein product is CSVPLPIAIQETQYF.

This chain links TRBV19 with TRBJ2-2, with D unresolved. The germline V and J ends were trimmed by 8 bases and 4 bases, with 8 bases remaining between them. The CDR3 is 12 residues long. Germline loops: CDR1 LNHDA, CDR2 SQIVND (reference sequence). CDR3 sequence: CASYEATGELFF. CDR3 nucleotide sequence: TGTGCCAGTTACGAGGCCACCGGGGAGCTGTTTTTT.

CDR3 nucleotide sequence: TGTGCCAGCAGTACGCCTCCACTGAATGAGACAGGGCCCTACAATGAGCAGTTCTTC. Its translation: CASSTPPLNETGPYNEQFF. The chain couples TRBV7-6 to TRBJ2-1, with 7 nucleotides matching TRBD1. V dropped 6 bases and J dropped 2; count of bases not matched to a gene: 19. The CDR3 spans 19 residues. From germline, CDR1 is SGHVS and CDR2 FNYEAQ.

This chain joins TRBV11-2 and TRBJ2-7; TRBD1 or TRBD2 may be the D gene (5 bases each). Trimming pared 6 bases from V and 0 bases from J, leaving 15 bases between. The CDR3 totals 15 residues. The germline V gene encodes CDR1 SGHAT and CDR2 FQNNGV. The CDR3 nucleotides are TGTGCCAGCAGACACCCCAGGGACCACTCCTACGAGCAGTACTTC. Translation: CASRHPRDHSYEQYF.